The 3 T cell receptor beta chains reported below all come from one sample, sequenced in a study of T cell clonality in common variable immunodeficiency. TCRdb's copy holds only in-frame clones and misses some; the assay was immunoSEQ multiplex PCR. The sample offers around 39,000 clones and no singletons, the top ten holding under 3%. The sample comprised peripheral blood mononuclear cells. All receptors come from a person aged 18 to 70 in good health.

The sample holds many counts of this clone. The read finishes 3 residues shy of the CDR3 end, and the germline J gene is used to complete it. The chain is built from TRBV27 and TRBJ2-1, with 9 nucleotides matching TRBD2. This CDR3 has 16 residues. With 5 bases clipped from V and 2 bases from J, the junction kept 7 bases outside the gene matches. Germline loops: CDR1 MNHEY, CDR2 SMNVEV (reference sequence). This CDR3 reads CASSTRLAVAYNEQFF. The part of the CDR3 DNA that was read is TGTGCCAGCAGTACCCGACTAGCGGTTGCCTACAATGAG.

This clone has at least ten counts. Read coverage stops 3 residues before the CDR3 terminus; the germline J gene supplies the remainder. The genes are TRBV5-1 and TRBJ2-2; TRBD2 agrees at 8 bases. V dropped 1 base and J dropped 3; count of bases not matched to a gene: 8. The length of the CDR3 is 17 residues. CDR1 SGHRS and CDR2 YFSETQ come from the germline V gene. The CDR3 loop reads CASSLSGASGHTGELFF. The CDR3 DNA, read in part, is TGCGCCAGCAGCTTGAGCGGGGCTAGCGGGCACACCGGGGAG. Drawing the rest from reference TRBV5-1 and TRBJ2-2, the complete variable domain is KAGVTQTPRYLIKTRGQQVTLSCSPISGHRSVSWYQQTPGQGLQFLFEYFSETQRNKGNFPGRFSGRQFSNSRSEMNVSTLELGDSALYLCASSLSGASGHTGELFFGEGSRLTVL.

This clone appeared many times. The CDR3 end falls 3 residues outside the read, so it is completed with the germline J gene. V and J are TRBV7-9 and TRBJ2-5; weak D call: TRBD2 (6 bases). The germline V and J ends were trimmed by 1 base and 2 bases, with 11 bases remaining between them. Germline V gene data show CDR1 as SEHNR and CDR2 as FQNEAQ (reference sequence). The CDR3 covers 15 residues. The CDR3 bases that were read are TGTGCCAGCAGCTTAGTCACTAGCACGCAAGAGACC. Protein product: CASSLVTSTQET. The full CDR3 reads CASSLVTSTQETQYF.